This TCR beta chain was sequenced for a study of cytomegalovirus exposure and HLA in healthy donors. In the PCR, 60 Vbeta and 13 Jbeta primers were used. Using immunoSEQ multiplex PCR, the repertoire was profiled, and TCRdb retains in-frame clones only, with some absent. The table includes roughly 120,000 clones, 74% detected once. Germline values: CDR1 SEHNR, CDR2 FQNEAQ (reference sequence). This CDR3 has 10 residues. Sequencing input: PBMCs. This TCR came from a woman between 45 and 60 years old in good health and CMV-seropositive. The rearrangement uses TRBV7-9 and TRBJ2-1, with TRBD2 as a possible D gene (6 bases). The CDR3 sequence is CAEGSNEQFF. The DNA of the CDR3 is TGTGCGGAGGGCAGCAATGAGCAGTTCTTC.